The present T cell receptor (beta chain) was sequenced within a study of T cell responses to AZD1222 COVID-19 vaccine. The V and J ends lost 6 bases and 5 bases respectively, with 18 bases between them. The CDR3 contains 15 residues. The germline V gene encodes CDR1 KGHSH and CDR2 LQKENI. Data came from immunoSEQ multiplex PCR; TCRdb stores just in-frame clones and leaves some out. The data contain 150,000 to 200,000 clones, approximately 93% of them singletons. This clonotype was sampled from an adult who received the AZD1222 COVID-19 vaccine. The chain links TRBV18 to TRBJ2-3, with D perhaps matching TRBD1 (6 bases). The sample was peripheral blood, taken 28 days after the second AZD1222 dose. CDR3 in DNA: TGTGCCAGCTCGTACCAGGACAGTGCGGGAGATACGCAGTATTTT. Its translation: CASSYQDSAGDTQYF.